A selection of T cell receptor beta chains follows, all from one sample in a study of T-cell memory formation after mild COVID-19. TCRdb re-analysed the 5' RACE reads in MiXCR, keeping a single row per CDR3 protein. Of a few hundred thousand distinct CDR3 sequences in the sample, 20% were seen once. Sequenced input: PBMCs or a T cell subset sorted from them (not recorded which). Receptor source: a man in his late teens or twenties who had mild COVID-19 (a few samples of this study predate the infection). Cell type and time point are not known. The CDR3 runs from the conserved cysteine through the conserved F or W. A D gene is named only where the DNA matches it firmly. Size tells how often a clone was seen (once, few, many) or the class of an expanded clone, and some rows leave it out.

V gene	D gene	J gene	clone size	CDR3 protein	CDR3 DNA
TRBV7-8	.	TRBJ2-5	many	CASSLPRQDSQYF	TGTGCCAGCAGCTTACCCCGACAGGACTCCCAGTACTTC
TRBV6-5	TRBD1	TRBJ1-6	few	CASTIRGLVNSPLHF	TGTGCCAGCACCATAAGGGGGCTCGTTAATTCACCCCTCCACTTT
TRBV9	.	TRBJ2-1	.	CASSVRGGRLDEQFF	TGTGCCAGCAGCGTCCGCGGGGGCCGCCTCGATGAGCAGTTCTTC
TRBV4-2	TRBD1	TRBJ2-2	.	CASSQAGQLDTGELFF	TGTGCCAGCAGCCAAGCGGGACAGCTCGACACCGGGGAGCTGTTTTTT
TRBV7-8	.	TRBJ1-1	.	CASSLPSGNTEAFF	TGTGCCAGCAGCTTACCATCCGGGAACACTGAAGCTTTCTTT
TRBV5-1	TRBD2	TRBJ2-1	few	CASSLVAGLKHNEQFF	TGCGCCAGCAGCTTGGTGGCGGGACTAAAACACAATGAGCAGTTCTTC
TRBV7-8	.	TRBJ2-2	.	CASSLGANVGELFF	TGTGCCAGCAGCTTAGGGGCTAATGTAGGGGAGCTGTTTTTT
TRBV5-6	TRBD1	TRBJ1-4	.	CASTGTGKLFF	TGTGCCAGCACCGGGACAGGGAAACTGTTTTTT
TRBV6-1	TRBD2	TRBJ2-5	few	CAIRGRAPETQYF	TGTGCCATCCGAGGGAGGGCCCCAGAGACCCAGTACTTC
TRBV4-1	TRBD2	TRBJ2-3	many	CASSQAGGLDTQYF	TGCGCCAGCAGCCAAGCGGGGGGATTAGATACGCAGTATTTT
TRBV7-7	.	TRBJ2-1	.	CASSLVGGANNEQFF	TGTGCTAGCAGCTTAGTAGGGGGGGCGAATAATGAGCAGTTCTTC
TRBV9	.	TRBJ2-5	.	CASSVGRGGWIEETQYF	TGTGCCAGCAGCGTAGGACGGGGCGGGTGGATAGAAGAGACCCAGTACTTC
TRBV5-1	.	TRBJ1-3	many	CASSLHSGNTIYF	TGCGCCAGCAGCTTGCACTCTGGAAACACCATATATTTT
TRBV30	TRBD1	TRBJ1-1	.	CAWSWDRPEAFF	TGTGCCTGGAGTTGGGACAGACCTGAAGCTTTCTTT
TRBV27	TRBD1	TRBJ2-1	once	CASGWTGAHEQFF	TGTGCCAGTGGCTGGACAGGGGCCCATGAGCAGTTCTTC
TRBV7-6	.	TRBJ1-4	few	CASSLLRRERGKLFF	TGTGCCAGCAGCTTATTAAGGCGGGAACGGGGAAAACTGTTTTTT
TRBV19	.	TRBJ1-5	.	CAARGATFNQPQHF	TGTGCCGCCCGAGGCGCCACCTTCAATCAGCCCCAGCATTTT
TRBV6-4	TRBD1	TRBJ2-3	.	CASSDTGGVTDTQYF	TGTGCCAGCAGTGACACAGGGGGCGTCACAGATACGCAGTATTTT
TRBV7-2	.	TRBJ2-3	many	CASSFSRDTQYF	TGTGCCAGCAGCTTTTCCCGCGATACGCAGTATTTT
TRBV10-2	.	TRBJ2-1	.	CASMGLPPPNEQFF	TGCGCCAGCATGGGGCTGCCGCCACCCAATGAGCAGTTCTTC
TRBV5-1	.	TRBJ1-1	few	CASSFFQSNTEAFF	TGCGCCAGCAGCTTCTTCCAGTCTAACACTGAAGCTTTCTTT
TRBV7-3	.	TRBJ2-5	.	CASSLNGYQETQYF	TGTGCCAGCAGCCTAAACGGGTACCAAGAGACCCAGTACTTC
TRBV5-1	.	TRBJ2-5	few	CASSLFPGAQETQYF	TGCGCCAGCAGCTTGTTTCCGGGGGCCCAAGAGACCCAGTACTTC
TRBV28	.	TRBJ1-3	.	CASIPQGGNTIYF	TGTGCCAGCATTCCCCAGGGCGGAAACACCATATATTTT
TRBV6-5	TRBD1	TRBJ1-5	few	CASSPQGANQPQHF	TGTGCCAGCAGTCCCCAGGGGGCCAATCAGCCCCAGCATTTT
TRBV7-3	.	TRBJ1-1	few	CASSLTGVGTEAFF	TGTGCCAGCAGCTTAACGGGGGTAGGGACTGAAGCTTTCTTT
TRBV4-1	TRBD1	TRBJ2-7	.	CASSQQSWTGPAGQYF	TGCGCCAGCAGCCAACAGTCCTGGACAGGTCCAGCCGGGCAGTACTTC
TRBV28	.	TRBJ1-3	few	CASSSSILDTIYF	TGTGCCAGCAGTTCCTCCATCTTAGACACCATATATTTT
TRBV28	TRBD1	TRBJ2-5	.	CASSLRDRGKETQYF	TGTGCCAGCAGTTTACGGGACAGGGGAAAAGAGACCCAGTACTTC
TRBV20-1	.	TRBJ2-3	.	CSAVEGADTQYF	TGCAGTGCAGTAGAAGGCGCGGATACGCAGTATTTT
TRBV4-3	TRBD1	TRBJ1-2	.	CASSQDRAPYGYTF	TGCGCCAGCAGCCAGGACAGGGCCCCATATGGCTACACCTTC
TRBV7-8	.	TRBJ1-5	.	CASSARDGSIHQPQHF	TGTGCCAGCAGCGCCCGGGACGGATCCATCCATCAGCCCCAGCATTTT
TRBV11-2	.	TRBJ2-3	.	CASSPNRLPTDTQYF	TGTGCCAGCAGCCCAAACCGGCTCCCCACAGATACGCAGTATTTT
TRBV28	.	TRBJ2-1	.	CASSSTGVSYNEQFF	TGTGCCAGCAGTTCTACGGGGGTCTCCTACAATGAGCAGTTCTTC
TRBV12-3/TRBV12-4	.	TRBJ1-6	.	CASSGQLNSPLHF	TGTGCCAGCAGCGGACAGCTGAATTCACCCCTCCACTTT
TRBV11-2	.	TRBJ1-3	.	CASSLDEGNTIYF	TGTGCCAGCAGCTTAGATGAGGGAAACACCATATATTTT